The clone carrying this T cell receptor beta chain was counted a single time. The sample comes from a study of blood T cell repertoires in COVID-19. For the study at large: Spain, Italy and the United States supplied samples that represented acute and convalescent COVID-19.

Generated by immunoSEQ multiplex PCR, the TCRdb table keeps only in-frame clones and is missing some. The sample has about 170,000 clones; 84% are singletons. The CDR3 consists of 15 residues. Germline V CDR1 and CDR2: MNHEY, SMNVEV (reference sequence). V dropped 10 bases and J dropped 0 bases, with 16 bases sitting between them. This chain joins TRBV27 and TRBJ1-5, with D possibly TRBD1 on 5 matching bases. This sequence was found in a man in his forties or fifties who had recovered from COVID-19. Material: peripheral blood. This CDR3 is CATHQTANSNQPQHF. The CDR3, as DNA: TGTGCCACCCACCAGACAGCTAATAGCAATCAGCCCCAGCATTTT.